This record looks at one T cell receptor (beta chain) sequence and its context. Its matching antigen is unknown. This specimen comes from a study of shared clonotypes between healthy human individuals. Study in general: CD4 naive and CD4 memory each took three plates per donor, while CD8 naive took two and CD8 memory one. General study points: Memory subsets had estimated richness that was generally smaller than that of naive subsets.

Here immunoSEQ multiplex PCR was the method, and the copy in TCRdb shows in-frame clones only, minus some. The table includes about 2,500,000 clones, around 94% detected once. A CD45RA+ naive subset and a CD45RA-negative memory subset were split from CD4+ cells. V was pared by 0 bases and J by 0 bases, with 20 bases between. CDR1 is SGHRS, CDR2 YFSETQ, per germline. The CDR3 extends over 19 amino acids. V usage is TRBV5-1 and J usage is TRBJ2-3, with a possible D match to TRBD2 (6 bases). The receptor was isolated from a man between 18 and 29 years old in good health. Source material: naive CD4+ T cells sorted from blood. Described subset: CD45RA+ positively selected. CDR3: CASSLEGGVYATSTDTQYF. The CDR3 DNA sequence: TGCGCCAGCAGCTTGGAGGGCGGGGTGTACGCGACTAGCACAGATACGCAGTATTTT.